These T cell receptor beta chains were read from a single sample in a study of blood T cell repertoires in COVID-19. Some clones are missing from TCRdb's copy, which holds only in-frame ones; the method was immunoSEQ multiplex PCR. Seen here are 1,500 to 2,000 clones, 84% observed once, and the top ten hold approximately 15%. Material: peripheral blood. The receptors here all came from a man between 70 and 80 years old with active COVID-19. CDR3s include the opening cysteine and the closing phenylalanine or tryptophan. The D gene is left open where the match is weak. Clone sizes are given selectively: once, few, many, or a class where the clone is expanded.

-	TRBD1	TRBV6-5	TRBJ1-5	12	CASRTGHQPQHF	TGTGCCAGCAGGACAGGGCACCAGCCCCAGCATTTT
-	TRBD1	TRBV7-8	TRBJ1-5	17	CASSPGQGVGAGQPQHF	TGTGCCAGCAGCCCGGGACAGGGTGTCGGGGCAGGTCAGCCCCAGCATTTT
-	-	TRBV19	TRBJ2-1	11	CASTRWSEQFF	TGTGCCAGTACGAGATGGAGTGAGCAGTTCTTC
once	-	TRBV25-1	TRBJ1-2	12	CASMNRDDGYTF	TGTGCCAGCATGAACAGGGACGATGGCTACACCTTC
-	-	TRBV5-1	TRBJ1-4	15	CASTHFGRNNEKLFF	TGCGCCAGCACCCACTTCGGGAGAAATAATGAAAAACTGTTTTTT
-	-	TRBV29-1	TRBJ2-7	13	CSVEDNNSYEQYF	TGCAGCGTTGAAGATAACAACTCCTACGAGCAGTACTTC
few	-	TRBV27	TRBJ2-7	14	CASSYRDMIDEQYF	TGTGCCAGCAGTTACAGGGACATGATTGACGAGCAGTACTTC
once	TRBD1	TRBV2	TRBJ1-2	15	CASKTGWGANYGYTF	TGTGCCAGCAAGACAGGGTGGGGTGCTAACTATGGCTACACCTTC
-	-	TRBV5-4	TRBJ1-2	14	CASSLGGDTYGYTF	TGTGCCAGCAGCTTGGGAGGGGACACCTATGGCTACACCTTC
-	TRBD1	TRBV5-1	TRBJ1-1	15	CASSLRTGDGSEAFF	TGCGCCAGCAGTCTCCGGACAGGGGATGGGTCTGAAGCTTTCTTT
-	-	TRBV28	TRBJ2-3	17	CASSLRETGYSTDTQYF	TGTGCCAGCAGTCTACGGGAGACGGGGTATAGCACAGATACGCAGTATTTT
once	-	TRBV7-8	TRBJ2-7	15	CASSVGGSLVDEQYF	TGTGCCAGCAGCGTCGGCGGGTCCCTGGTCGACGAGCAGTACTTC
-	-	TRBV6-6	TRBJ2-5	12	CASRGLQETQYF	TGTGCCTCGAGAGGTCTGCAAGAGACCCAGTACTTC
-	TRBD2	TRBV14	TRBJ2-7	16	CASSPGPSGSTYEQYF	TGTGCCAGCAGCCCGGGCCCTAGCGGGTCAACCTACGAGCAGTACTTC
-	-	TRBV5-1	TRBJ1-5	16	CASSLVPGGTPQPQHF	TGCGCCAGCAGCTTGGTCCCGGGAGGAACCCCTCAGCCCCAGCATTTT
-	TRBD2	TRBV6-5	TRBJ2-3	15	CASSRTSGGTDTQYF	TGTGCCAGCAGTAGGACTAGCGGAGGCACAGATACGCAGTATTTT